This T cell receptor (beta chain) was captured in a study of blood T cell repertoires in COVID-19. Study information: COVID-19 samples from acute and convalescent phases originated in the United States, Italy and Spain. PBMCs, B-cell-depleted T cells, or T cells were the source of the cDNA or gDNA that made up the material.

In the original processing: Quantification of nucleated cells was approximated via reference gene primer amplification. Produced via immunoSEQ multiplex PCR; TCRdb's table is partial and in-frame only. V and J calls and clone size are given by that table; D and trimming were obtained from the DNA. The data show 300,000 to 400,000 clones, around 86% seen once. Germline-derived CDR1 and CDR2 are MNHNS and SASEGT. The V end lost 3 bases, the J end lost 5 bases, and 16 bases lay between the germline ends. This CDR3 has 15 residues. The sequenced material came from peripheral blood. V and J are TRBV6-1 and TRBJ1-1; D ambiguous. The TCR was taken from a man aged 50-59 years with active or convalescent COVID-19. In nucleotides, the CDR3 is TGTGCCAGCAGTGAGGCACATTCGGGGAGTACTGAAGCTTTCTTT. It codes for CASSEAHSGSTEAFF.